This TCR beta chain is drawn from a study of blood T cell repertoires in COVID-19. Study summary: Samples came from the United States, Italy and Spain, spanning acute and convalescent COVID-19. T cells, B-cell-depleted T cells, or PBMCs supplied cDNA or gDNA.

In the source study's methods: The authors estimated nucleated cell counts from reference gene primer amplification. Assay: immunoSEQ multiplex PCR; the TCRdb copy retains only in-frame clones and omits some. V, J and clone size reflect that table, while D and trimming were determined from the DNA. Among 100,000 to 120,000 clones listed, around 90% were seen once. The germline V gene encodes CDR1 SEHNR and CDR2 FQNEAQ (reference sequence). CDR3 size: 15 residues. Trimming cost V 5 bases and J 3 bases, with 14 bases left between them. This clonotype was obtained from a woman aged 50 to 60 with acute or convalescent COVID-19. The sample comprised peripheral blood. The V and J genes are TRBV7-9 and TRBJ1-3, with unresolved D. CDR3 sequence reads: CASSPMAGSGNTIYF. The CDR3 coding sequence is TGTGCCAGCAGCCCCATGGCGGGTAGTGGAAACACCATATATTTT.